This T cell receptor (beta chain) stems from a study of shared clonotypes between healthy human individuals. Background on the study: Donors, aged 18 to 49, were two women and a few men.

Germline CDR1 SGHRS, CDR2 YFSETQ. The CDR3 contains 16 residues. J lost 6 bases, V lost 4 bases, and 11 bases had no gene match. Details on this clone: Its antigen is unidentified.

Notes on the study in general: The sharing of 4% to 5.5% of naive CD4 clonotypes was seen across a few donors.

The assay was immunoSEQ multiplex PCR, and TCRdb's table has in-frame clones only and misses some. This table has approximately 2.3 million clones, approximately 93% appearing once. The sequence was collected from a man aged 18 to 30 in good health. Some clones in this sample may be carry-over from other donors' samples. Sequences were obtained from naive CD4+ T cells from PBMCs. This sample's subset: CD45RA+ positively selected. The chain couples TRBV5-1 to TRBJ2-7, with 12 bases aligning to TRBD2. CDR3 protein: CASSDRLAGEGGEQYF. In DNA, the CDR3 is TGCGCCAGCAGCGACCGACTAGCGGGAGAAGGCGGCGAGCAGTACTTC.